The 2 T cell receptor beta chains reported below all come from one sample, sequenced in a study of T-cell memory formation after mild COVID-19. TCRdb reprocessed the 5' RACE reads with MiXCR, giving one entry per CDR3 protein. The sample has about 440,000 distinct CDR3 sequences; 15% to 25% are singletons. The sample was PBMCs or a T cell subset sorted from them (not recorded which). The receptors were sampled from an adult woman who had mild COVID-19 (a few samples of this study predate the infection). Cell type and time point are not known.

The J gene is TRBJ2-7, the V gene TRBV7-9; D is uncertain. The CDR3 length is 13 residues. V dropped 6 bases and J dropped 4 bases, with 13 bases sitting between them. Germline V lookup: CDR1 SEHNR, CDR2 FQNEAQ (reference sequence). DNA of the CDR3: TGTGCCAGCAGGGCCTCCGCCACGTACGAGCAGTACTTC. Its protein is CASRASATYEQYF.

The chain uses TRBV5-1 and TRBJ2-3; TRBD2 is a possible D gene (6 bases). The CDR3 covers 16 residues. Germline loops: CDR1 SGHRS, CDR2 YFSETQ. The V and J ends lost 0 bases and 3 bases respectively, with 14 bases between them. In DNA form, the CDR3 reads TGCGCCAGCAGCTTGGAGGTTGGGCGGGGTACAGATACGCAGTATTTT. Its protein is CASSLEVGRGTDTQYF. Using reference TRBV5-1 and TRBJ2-3 for the parts outside the CDR3, the full variable domain is KAGVTQTPRYLIKTRGQQVTLSCSPISGHRSVSWYQQTPGQGLQFLFEYFSETQRNKGNFPGRFSGRQFSNSRSEMNVSTLELGDSALYLCASSLEVGRGTDTQYFGPGTRLTVL.